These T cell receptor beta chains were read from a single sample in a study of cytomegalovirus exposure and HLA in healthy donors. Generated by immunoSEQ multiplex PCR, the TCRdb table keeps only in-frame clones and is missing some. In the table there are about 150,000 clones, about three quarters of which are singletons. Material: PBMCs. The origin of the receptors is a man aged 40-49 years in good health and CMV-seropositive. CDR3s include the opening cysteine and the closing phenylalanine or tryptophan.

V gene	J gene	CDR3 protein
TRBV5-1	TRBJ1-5	CASSPGVNQPQHF
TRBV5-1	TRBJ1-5	CASSLGQFNQPQHF
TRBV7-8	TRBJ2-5	CASSLEQGETQYF
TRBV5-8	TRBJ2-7	CASSLHRGKDYEQYF
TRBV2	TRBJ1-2	CASGVSTDYGYTF
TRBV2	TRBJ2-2	CASRREGTGELFF
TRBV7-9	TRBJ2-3	CSSSLAGTGLTDTQYF
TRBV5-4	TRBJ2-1	CASSFSSSHEQFF
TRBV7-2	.	CASSVSRSYEQYF
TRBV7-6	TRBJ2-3	CASSLKQITDTQYF
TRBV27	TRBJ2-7	CASSLWGPYEQYF
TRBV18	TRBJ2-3	CASSQAGASGRTDTQYF
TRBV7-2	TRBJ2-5	CASSPSGHLPGVETQYF
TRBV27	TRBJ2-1	CASRRGTSSRSSYNEQFF
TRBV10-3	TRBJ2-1	CAISVGSGNEQFF
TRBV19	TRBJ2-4	CASSSPWQTENSQYF
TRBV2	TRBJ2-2	CASGGAGANTGELFF
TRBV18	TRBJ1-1	CASSQGQGGTEAFF
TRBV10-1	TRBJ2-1	CASSEGRRNEQFF
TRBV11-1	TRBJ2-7	CASSLGSSGKVEQYF
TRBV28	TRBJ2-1	CASSLVQDWGNEQFF
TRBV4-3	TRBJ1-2	CASSQGRNAVRLTYGYTF
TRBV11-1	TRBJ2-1	CASSLDGGTYNEQFF
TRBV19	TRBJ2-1	CASSEREQNEQFF
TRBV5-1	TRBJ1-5	CASSPGHTNQPQHF
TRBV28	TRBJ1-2	CASSSYDGQGGYTF
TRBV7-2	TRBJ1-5	CASSLEGSSNQPQHF
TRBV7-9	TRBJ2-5	CASSHTVYQETQYF
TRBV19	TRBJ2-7	CASSSPGQGRYEQYF
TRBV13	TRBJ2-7	CASSRRLYEQYF
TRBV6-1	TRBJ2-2	CASSVETSAYTGELFF
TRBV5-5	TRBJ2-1	CASSLAYGVEQFF
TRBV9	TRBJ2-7	CASSVSGVSYEQYF
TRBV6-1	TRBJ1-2	CASSVSGTGANYGYTF
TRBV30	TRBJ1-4	CAWRQGGSANEKLFF
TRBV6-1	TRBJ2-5	CASTLPTSGSETQYF
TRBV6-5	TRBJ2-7	CASSYGGQGAVEQYF
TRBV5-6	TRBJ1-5	CASSHRFSNQPQHF
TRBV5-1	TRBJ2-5	CASSPEPRGQETQYF
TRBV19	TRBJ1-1	CAAGDRGPNTEAFF
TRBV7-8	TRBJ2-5	CASSFQGRETQYF
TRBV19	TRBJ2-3	CASRIRLSTDTQYF
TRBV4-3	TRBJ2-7	CASSQEAFGGTKQYF
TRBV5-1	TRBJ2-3	CASSLGEGLGTDTQYF